Listed here are 14 T cell receptor beta chains from one sample, sequenced in a study of chemoradiotherapy in HPV16-positive cancers. Clones were read by immunoSEQ multiplex PCR, and TCRdb kept only the in-frame ones, dropping some. Of several thousand clones listed, around 94% are singletons. The specimen comprised tumor tissue, sampled from a patient who underwent chemoradiotherapy. Every receptor here comes from a human donor with HPV-associated anogenital cancer.

The genes are TRBV18 and TRBJ2-5; the D is unclear. V shed 3 bases and J shed 2 bases, with 4 bases lying between them. The CDR3 consists of 12 residues. The germline V gene has CDR1 KGHSH and CDR2 LQKENI. CDR3 nucleotides: TGTGCCAGCTCACCCGAGCAAGAGACCCAGTACTTC. Amino acid sequence: CASSPEQETQYF. Variable domain in full (rest from reference TRBV18 and TRBJ2-5): NAGVMQNPRHLVRRRGQEARLRCSPMKGHSHVYWYRQLPEEGLKFMVYLQKENIIDESGMPKERFSAEFPKEGPSILRIQQVVRGDSAAYFCASSPEQETQYFGPGTRLLVL.

The chain uses TRBV25-1 and TRBJ2-5; perhaps D is TRBD1 or TRBD2 (6 bases each). From germline, CDR1 is MGHDK and CDR2 SYGVNS. The CDR3 extends over 16 amino acids. Between the trimmed V and J ends, which lost 3 bases and 4 bases, there was a span of 18 bases. CDR3 region: CASSEKGGAEGETQYF. The CDR3 region has the DNA TGTGCCAGCAGTGAGAAGGGGGGAGCCGAGGGAGAGACCCAGTACTTC.

As DNA, the CDR3 is TGTGCCAGCAGAGGTGGGGAGGATACGCAGTATTTT. This codes for CASRGGEDTQYF. The chain recombines TRBV9 with TRBJ2-3; D might be TRBD2 (5 bases). CDR3 length equals 12 residues. Germline V lookup: CDR1 SGDLS, CDR2 YYNGEE. V was pared by 5 bases and J by 6 bases, with 10 bases between.

This chain links TRBV19 with TRBJ2-1; D unresolved. The CDR3 spans 11 residues. The germline gives CDR1 LNHDA, CDR2 SQIVND (reference sequence). V was cut by 9 bases and J by 9 bases, with 12 bases left in between. This CDR3 is CASRGSTEQFF. The CDR3 nucleotides are TGTGCCAGCCGCGGAAGCACTGAGCAGTTCTTC.

The rearrangement joins TRBV21-1 to TRBJ1-2; the table's D call TRBD1 went unverified against the DNA. TRBV21-1 is annotated as a pseudogene. The CDR3 loop spans 13 amino acids. The CDR3 is CASSKEDTEGYTF. CDR3 nucleotide sequence: TGTGCCAGCAGCAAAGAGGACACCGAAGGCTACACCTTC.

This chain links TRBV30 with TRBJ2-7, with unresolved D. The CDR3 contains 12 residues. Germline V gives CDR1 GTSNPN, CDR2 SVGIG (reference sequence). Trimming removed 3 bases from V and 1 base from J, with 7 bases in between. CDR3: CAWSLVSYEQYF. The CDR3, as DNA: TGTGCCTGGAGCCTAGTGTCCTACGAGCAGTACTTC.

This clone has only one observation. V usage is TRBV27 and J usage is TRBJ2-7; 9 nucleotides align to TRBD2. Trimming at V came to 0 bases and at J to 2 bases, leaving 2 bases not matched to a gene. This CDR3 region has 15 residues. CDR1 and CDR2 (germline): MNHEY, SMNVEV (reference sequence). The DNA of the CDR3 is TGTGCCAGCAGTTTATCCAGCGGGAGGCCCTACGAGCAGTACTTC. Translated, it gives CASSLSSGRPYEQYF.

The chain links TRBV5-5 to TRBJ2-7; no reliable D call. Trimming removed 2 bases at V and 0 bases at J, with 12 bases between. The length of the CDR3 is 15 residues. The germline CDR1 and CDR2 sequences are SGHKS and YYEKEE (reference sequence). CDR3 DNA: TGTGCCAGCAGCTTACGTCCCTCAGGCTCCTACGAGCAGTACTTC. Amino acid sequence: CASSLRPSGSYEQYF. Together with reference TRBV5-5 and TRBJ2-7, the CDR3 gives the full variable domain: DAGVTQSPTHLIKTRGQQVTLRCSPISGHKSVSWYQQVLGQGPQFIFQYYEKEERGRGNFPDRFSARQFPNYSSELNVNALLLGDSALYLCASSLRPSGSYEQYFGPGTRLTVT.

The chain links TRBV7-2 to TRBJ1-6; D perhaps matches TRBD1 (5 bases). This CDR3 contains 18 residues. From germline, CDR1 is SGHTA and CDR2 FQGNSA. V lost 1 base, J lost 0 bases, and 13 bases lay in between. The CDR3 loop reads CASSLGLGELSYNSPLHF. CDR3 coding DNA: TGTGCCAGCAGCTTAGGGTTGGGGGAACTCTCCTATAATTCACCCCTCCACTTT.

This CDR3 is CASSPTEHEKLFF. The DNA for the CDR3 is TGTGCCAGCAGTCCTACGGAGCATGAAAAACTGTTTTTT. The genes are TRBV6-1 and TRBJ1-4; D is unclear. Germline V gene data show CDR1 as MNHNS and CDR2 as SASEGT. V was clipped by 5 bases and J by 6 bases, with 10 bases between them. The CDR3 has 13 residues.

A single count supports this clone. The CDR3 region is CASSRDRAAAFF. As DNA, the CDR3 is TGTGCCAGCAGTCGGGACAGGGCGGCGGCTTTCTTT. The chain combines TRBV6-5 with TRBJ1-1, with 9 bases identical to TRBD1. The CDR3 spans 12 residues. V shed 5 bases and J 11 bases; nucleotides not matched to a gene: 6. Germline assignment: CDR1 MNHEY and CDR2 SVGAGI.

CDR3 sequence (DNA): TGTGCCAGCACCCTAGTTGCGGGGGGGAATGAGCAGTTCTTC. It codes for CASTLVAGGNEQFF. This rearrangement joins TRBV28 to TRBJ2-1; TRBD2 aligns across 9 bases. The CDR3 runs 14 residues. The germline V gene has CDR1 MDHEN and CDR2 SYDVKM. V lost 7 bases and J lost 7; bases outside the gene matches: 8.

The chain recombines TRBV9 with TRBJ2-1; D gene ambiguous. Germline V gene sequence: CDR1 SGDLS, CDR2 YYNGEE. Trimming shortened V by 3 bases and J by 2 bases, and 6 bases separated the two germline ends. CDR3 length: 13 residues. The CDR3 loop reads CASSDGTYNEQFF. CDR3 DNA: TGTGCCAGCAGCGATGGTACCTACAATGAGCAGTTCTTC.

The CDR3 DNA sequence: TGTGCCAGCAGTGCACGGACAGGGACCGGAAACACCATATATTTT. Encoded protein: CASSARTGTGNTIYF. This sequence joins TRBV6-5 and TRBJ1-3; 8 bases match TRBD1. V shed 5 bases and J 4 bases; nucleotides not matched to a gene: 7. The CDR3 consists of 15 residues. The germline V gene has CDR1 MNHEY and CDR2 SVGAGI.